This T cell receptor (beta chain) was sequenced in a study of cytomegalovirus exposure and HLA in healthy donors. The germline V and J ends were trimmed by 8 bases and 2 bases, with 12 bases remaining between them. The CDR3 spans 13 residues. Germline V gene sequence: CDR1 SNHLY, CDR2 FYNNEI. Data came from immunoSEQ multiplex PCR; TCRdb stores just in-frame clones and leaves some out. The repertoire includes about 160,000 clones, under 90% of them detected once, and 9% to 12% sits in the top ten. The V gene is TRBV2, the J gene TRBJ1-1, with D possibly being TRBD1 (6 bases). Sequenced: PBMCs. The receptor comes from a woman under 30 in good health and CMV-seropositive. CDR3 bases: TGTGCCAGCCGGGACAATAGAAACACTGAAGCTTTCTTT. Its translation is CASRDNRNTEAFF.